The 19 T cell receptor beta chains reported below all come from one sample, sequenced in a study of cytomegalovirus exposure and HLA in healthy donors. Only in-frame clones appear in the TCRdb table, and some are missing; sequencing was by immunoSEQ multiplex PCR. The table records approximately 210,000 clones, 86% of them present only once. Material: PBMCs. The receptors here all came from a woman in her late teens or twenties in good health and CMV-seronegative.

The chain combines TRBV5-1 with TRBJ2-3, with 13 bases matching TRBD2. Trimming took 0 bases from V and 1 from J; bases not matched to a gene: 8. This CDR3 comprises 19 residues. Per the germline V gene, CDR1 is SGHRS and CDR2 is YFSETQ. The CDR3 region is CASSLGVGGTSGGTDTQYF. The DNA for the CDR3 is TGCGCCAGCAGCTTGGGTGTAGGCGGGACTAGCGGGGGCACAGATACGCAGTATTTT.

The CDR3 sequence: CASSVDPGQGNQPQHF. In DNA form, the CDR3 reads TGTGCCAGCAGTGTCGACCCGGGACAGGGGAATCAGCCCCAGCATTTT. The chain carries TRBV6-1 and TRBJ1-5, with TRBD1 matching 10 bases. The CDR3 contains 16 residues. After removal of 4 bases from V and 4 bases from J, the junction contained 7 bases not matched to a gene. CDR1 is MNHNS and CDR2 is SASEGT in the germline V gene.

CDR3 bases: TGTGCCAGTAGTCCCGGGAAAGCGGGGGGGCACTACGATACGCAGTATTTT. This translates into CASSPGKAGGHYDTQYF. V is TRBV19 and J is TRBJ2-3, with TRBD2 matching 10 bases. The CDR3 contains 17 residues. The trim removed 5 bases at V and 6 bases at J, leaving 14 bases unmatched. In germline, CDR1 is LNHDA, CDR2 SQIVND (reference sequence).

As concerns this clone: This specimen includes other DNA sequences encoding the same CDR3. The rearrangement joins TRBV5-6 to TRBJ1-1, with a tentative D call TRBD1 (6 bases). Germline CDR1 reads SGHDT; CDR2 reads YYEEEE. The CDR3 sequence is 14 residues long. Trimming took 2 bases from V and 1 from J, leaving 9 bases between them. The CDR3, as DNA: TGTGCCAGCAGCTTCTTAGGGGGGAACACTGAAGCTTTCTTT. It encodes CASSFLGGNTEAFF. Full variable domain (missing parts from reference TRBV5-6 and TRBJ1-1): DAGVTQSPTHLIKTRGQQVTLRCSPKSGHDTVSWYQQALGQGPQFIFQYYEEEERQRGNFPDRFSGHQFPNYSSELNVNALLLGDSALYLCASSFLGGNTEAFFGQGTRLTVV.

This chain uses TRBV5-4 with TRBJ1-3; 8 bases agree with TRBD1. After removal of 0 bases from V and 1 base from J, the junction contained 3 bases not matched to a gene. The CDR3 extends over 16 amino acids. Germline lookup yields CDR1 SGHNT and CDR2 YYREEE (reference sequence). CDR3 in amino acids: CASSLGQGSSGNTIYF. In DNA form, the CDR3 reads TGTGCCAGCAGCTTGGGACAGGGGAGTTCTGGAAACACCATATATTTT.

J is TRBJ2-3 and V is TRBV11-2, with 14 bases lining up with TRBD2. There are 17 residues in the CDR3. With V trimmed by 1 base and J by 4 bases, 4 bases remained unmatched. Per the germline V gene, CDR1 is SGHAT and CDR2 is FQNNGV. As DNA, the CDR3 is TGTGCCAGCAGCTTAGGGACTAGCGGGGGGCGACCAGATACGCAGTATTTT. The encoded protein is CASSLGTSGGRPDTQYF.

The J gene is TRBJ2-7, the V gene TRBV5-1; 9 positions agree with TRBD1. The CDR3 totals 15 residues. V lost 3 bases, J lost 3 bases, and 7 bases stayed unmatched. Per the germline V gene, CDR1 is SGHRS and CDR2 is YFSETQ. CDR3: CASSSPDRGNYEQYF. The DNA for the CDR3 is TGCGCCAGCAGCTCTCCCGACAGGGGGAACTACGAGCAGTACTTC.

The chain is built from TRBV30 and TRBJ2-5; D not certain. The CDR3 is made up of 14 amino acids. Trimming removed 0 bases at V and 2 bases at J, with 10 bases between. The germline CDR1 and CDR2 sequences are GTSNPN and SVGIG (reference sequence). The chain's CDR3 is CAWSVHTAQETQYF. CDR3 DNA sequence: TGTGCCTGGAGTGTACATACAGCTCAAGAGACCCAGTACTTC.

The chain combines TRBV12-5 with TRBJ1-1; a possible D gene is TRBD1 (6 bases). The CDR3 loop spans 14 amino acids. Germline V gene data show CDR1 as LGHNT and CDR2 as FRNRAP. The germline V and J ends were trimmed by 2 bases and 1 base, with 8 bases remaining between them. DNA of the CDR3: TGTGCTAGTGGTTTGCAGGGGTGGAACACTGAAGCTTTCTTT. The encoded protein is CASGLQGWNTEAFF.

The chain uses TRBV4-1 and TRBJ1-1, with D tentatively TRBD1 (5 bases). Germline assignment: CDR1 MGHRA and CDR2 YSYEKL. Trimming stripped 1 base from V and 5 bases from J, with 23 bases between. The CDR3 loop spans 18 amino acids. DNA for the CDR3: TGCGCCAGCAGCCAAGTTCCCCACCTTGGGGGGGAGGGGACTGAAGCTTTCTTT. Translating gives CASSQVPHLGGEGTEAFF.

The chain couples TRBV29-1 to TRBJ1-1; D is possibly TRBD1 (5 bases). CDR1 and CDR2 from the germline V gene are SQVTM and ANQGSEA. V was trimmed by 7 bases and J by 7 bases, leaving 13 bases between them. This CDR3 is 11 amino acids long. CDR3 bases: TGCAGCGCCCTTCGGGGGAGTGAAGCTTTCTTT. Its protein product is CSALRGSEAFF.

V usage is TRBV5-5 and J usage is TRBJ2-7, with 7 bases matching TRBD1. This CDR3 is 13 amino acids long. V was pared by 2 bases and J by 3 bases, with 2 bases of the junction left unmatched. Germline V lookup: CDR1 SGHKS, CDR2 YYEKEE (reference sequence). This chain's CDR3 is CASSLQGFYEQYF. The DNA for the CDR3 is TGTGCCAGCAGCTTACAGGGGTTCTACGAGCAGTACTTC. Variable domain in full (rest from reference TRBV5-5 and TRBJ2-7): DAGVTQSPTHLIKTRGQQVTLRCSPISGHKSVSWYQQVLGQGPQFIFQYYEKEERGRGNFPDRFSARQFPNYSSELNVNALLLGDSALYLCASSLQGFYEQYFGPGTRLTVT.

The chain is built from TRBV19 and TRBJ1-4; D not certain. V was shortened by 5 bases and J by 5 bases, with 21 bases between the two germline ends. The germline gives CDR1 LNHDA, CDR2 SQIVND (reference sequence). This CDR3 is 17 amino acids long. The CDR3 sequence: CASSSAGRTGVNEKLFF. In nucleotides, the CDR3 is TGTGCCAGTAGTTCGGCGGGTAGGACCGGGGTAAATGAAAAACTGTTTTTT. Using reference TRBV19 and TRBJ1-4 for the parts outside the CDR3, the full variable domain is DGGITQSPKYLFRKEGQNVTLSCEQNLNHDAMYWYRQDPGQGLRLIYYSQIVNDFQKGDIAEGYSVSREKKESFPLTVTSAQKNPTAFYLCASSSAGRTGVNEKLFFGSGTQLSVL.

V and J are TRBV6-5 and TRBJ1-1; D remains ambiguous. V was shortened by 2 bases and J by 5 bases, with 9 bases between the two germline ends. Germline V CDR1 and CDR2: MNHEY, SVGAGI. The CDR3 length is 13 residues. CDR3 coding DNA: TGTGCCAGCAGTTACCGCCCCGGGACTGAAGCTTTCTTT. Translating it yields CASSYRPGTEAFF.

This chain joins TRBV9 and TRBJ1-2; D is unclear. The length of the CDR3 is 11 residues. Trimming shortened V by 3 bases and J by 9 bases, and 9 bases separated the two germline ends. Germline CDR1 reads SGDLS; CDR2 reads YYNGEE. In DNA, the CDR3 is TGTGCCAGCAGCGGGTTGAGAAGCTACACCTTC. Protein sequence: CASSGLRSYTF.

This chain uses TRBV30 with TRBJ1-2, with a tentative D call TRBD1 (6 bases). The CDR3 is 16 amino acids. Trimming shortened V by 3 bases and J by 0 bases, and 17 bases separated the two germline ends. CDR1 is GTSNPN and CDR2 is SVGIG in the germline V gene (reference sequence). CDR3 nucleotide sequence: TGTGCCTGGAGAACAGGGACGGGAAAGTCTAACTATGGCTACACCTTC. This translates into CAWRTGTGKSNYGYTF.

This clone was observed a single time. V is TRBV6-1 and J is TRBJ1-2, with D unresolved. Between the trimmed V and J ends, which lost 1 base and 4 bases, there was a span of 7 bases. Looked up from germline, CDR1 is MNHNS and CDR2 is SASEGT. The CDR3 length is 13 residues. The CDR3 loop reads CASSEGVIYGYTF. The DNA for the CDR3 is TGTGCCAGCAGTGAAGGAGTGATCTATGGCTACACCTTC.

The chain links TRBV5-1 to TRBJ2-1; TRBD2 matches at 9 bases. V shed 2 bases and J 7 bases; nucleotides not matched to a gene: 7. CDR3 size: 15 residues. Germline loops: CDR1 SGHRS, CDR2 YFSETQ. The CDR3 loop reads CASSLRLADYNEQFF. CDR3 nucleotides: TGCGCCAGCAGCTTACGACTAGCGGACTATAATGAGCAGTTCTTC.

The genes are TRBV27 and TRBJ1-4, with D unclear. Per germline, CDR1 MNHEY and CDR2 SMNVEV (reference sequence). The CDR3 contains 15 residues. The V gene lost 4 bases and the J gene lost 2 bases, with 11 bases spanning the gap. The CDR3 protein is CASSWGGRTNEKLFF. CDR3 coding DNA: TGTGCCAGCAGTTGGGGAGGAAGGACTAATGAAAAACTGTTTTTT.